This TCR beta chain was found in a study of tumor-infiltrating lymphocytes in primary liver carcinoma. Study-level background: The patient population consisted of men and women between 30 and 69 years of age. Regardless of tissue type, samples showed similar yields of roughly 3.5 to 7.5 million productive TCRbeta reads. Overall study findings and caveats: Tumor top-250-clone fractions significantly exceeded those of blood (p = 0.039). Lesser overlap characterized tumor-adjacent and tumor-blood pairs relative to tumor region pairs.

Total RNA and DNA came together from 20-30 mg of bulk tissue without cell sorting. The template, around 520 ng total RNA, yielded TCR beta cDNA made with a constant-region primer. Three nested multiplex PCR rounds, a slightly modified ARM-PCR method, built the TCR beta libraries. Use of TRBV1-TRBV30 forward primers with a C-beta reverse primer characterized the first two PCR rounds, which lasted 10 cycles each. TCRdb re-called the multiplex PCR reads with MiXCR, one entry per CDR3 protein. The table has 100,000 to 120,000 distinct CDR3 sequences, approximately 80% seen once; the top ten hold roughly a fifth. With regard to this clonotype: The antigen remains unidentified. One end of the junction varies from germline; a read error may be responsible.

Germline V gene sequence: CDR1 MDHEN, CDR2 SYDVKM. The CDR3 is made up of 13 amino acids. The chain has TRBV28 and TRBJ2-7; D may correspond to TRBD1 or TRBD2 (6 bases each). The sample taken for sequencing was liver tumor tissue from sampling region 3. Indicated subset: tumor region T3, left-lateral pole. The sequence came from a man aged 35-49 years with primary liver carcinoma and hepatitis B virus infection. In DNA form, the CDR3 reads TGTGCCAGCAATCCCCGACAGGACTACGAGCAATACTTC. Residues: CASNPRQDYEQYF.